This TCR beta chain is drawn from a study of blood T cell repertoires in COVID-19. Study at large: PBMCs, B-cell-depleted T cells, or T cells were the source of the cDNA or gDNA that made up the material.

Sequencing used immunoSEQ multiplex PCR; TCRdb keeps in-frame clones, though not all of them. The sample lists around 160,000 clones; 80% were seen once. The CDR3 runs 11 residues. Per germline, CDR1 LGHDT and CDR2 YNNKEL (reference sequence). V was clipped by 3 bases and J by 9 bases, with 6 bases between them. The chain is built from TRBV3-1 (or the pseudogene TRBV3-2) and TRBJ2-1; D might be TRBD1 (6 bases). Sequencing was performed on PBMCs or T cells enriched from blood (not recorded which). The sequence was collected from a woman in her fifties or sixties who had recovered from COVID-19. The CDR3 coding sequence is TGTGCCAGCAGCCACAGGGGTGAGCAGTTCTTC. Protein sequence: CASSHRGEQFF.